This T cell receptor (beta chain) originates from a study of cytomegalovirus exposure and HLA in healthy donors. Study findings and constraints: The study listed 150 to 200 cytomegalovirus-associated TCR beta chains. The study carried out a later analysis of TCR beta sequences. It associated roughly 17,000 of them with specific HLA alleles at a false discovery rate of 0.05.

PCR was performed using 60 Vbeta and 13 Jbeta primers. Repertoires were generated with immunoSEQ multiplex PCR, while TCRdb's copy carries only in-frame clones and drops some. The repertoire has 120,000 to 150,000 clones, over 75% of them found once; the top ten carry less than 3%. About this clone itself: Antigen unknown.

Germline loops: CDR1 GTSNPN, CDR2 SVGIG (reference sequence). There are 13 residues in the CDR3. Trimming took 0 bases from V and 4 from J, leaving 9 bases between them. The receptor's source is a woman in her twenties or thirties in good health and CMV-seronegative. The rearrangement joins TRBV30 to TRBJ1-2; no firm D call. What was sequenced was PBMCs. The CDR3 reads CAWSVRGFYGYTF. The CDR3 DNA reads as TGTGCCTGGAGTGTACGAGGGTTCTATGGCTACACCTTC.